These 29 T cell receptor beta chains were sequenced from one sample in a study of blood T cell repertoires in COVID-19. Produced via immunoSEQ multiplex PCR; TCRdb's table is partial and in-frame only. The repertoire has roughly 100,000 clones, around nine tenths of them found once; the top ten carry approximately 2%. The sample consisted of peripheral blood. The receptors were sampled from a woman aged 50 to 65 with COVID-19, enrolled during active disease.

The rearrangement joins TRBV28 to TRBJ2-3; D remains unclear. This CDR3 comprises 11 residues. V lost 7 bases to trimming and J lost 3 bases, with 5 bases between them. The germline V gene has CDR1 MDHEN and CDR2 SYDVKM. Here the CDR3 DNA reads TGTGCCAGCACCAAAACAGATACGCAGTATTTT. The encoded protein is CASTKTDTQYF. Drawing the rest from reference TRBV28 and TRBJ2-3, the complete variable domain is DVKVTQSSRYLVKRTGEKVFLECVQDMDHENMFWYRQDPGLGLRLIYFSYDVKMKEKGDIPEGYSVSREKKERFSLILESASTNQTSMYLCASTKTDTQYFGPGTRLTVL.

The chain combines TRBV6-6 with TRBJ1-5, with D perhaps matching TRBD1 (5 bases). V was shortened by 2 bases and J by 7 bases, with 15 bases between the two germline ends. CDR3 length: 15 amino acids. Germline assignment: CDR1 MNHNY and CDR2 SVGAGI (reference sequence). CDR3 sequence: CASSYLQGRRQPQHF. The CDR3 DNA reads as TGTGCCAGCAGTTACCTCCAGGGAAGGAGACAGCCCCAGCATTTT.

The rearrangement joins TRBV6-5 to TRBJ1-1; D perhaps matches TRBD1 (5 bases). V was cut by 0 bases and J by 0 bases, with 8 bases left in between. The CDR3 contains 15 residues. Germline CDR1 reads MNHEY; CDR2 reads SVGAGI. The CDR3 reads CASSYSAGLNTEAFF. The DNA of the CDR3 is TGTGCCAGCAGTTACTCGGCAGGGCTGAACACTGAAGCTTTCTTT.

Only one count was recorded for this clone. Here the CDR3 DNA reads TGTGCCAGCCGAAAAGGGGGAACGGATCAGCCCCAGCATTTT. Translation gives CASRKGGTDQPQHF. The genes are TRBV6-5 and TRBJ1-5; TRBD1 might be the D (6 bases). The length of the CDR3 is 14 residues. From germline, CDR1 is MNHEY and CDR2 SVGAGI. V lost 8 bases and J lost 5, with 16 bases in between.

The rearrangement links TRBV25-1 to TRBJ2-1, with TRBD1 identical over 7 bases. The CDR3 is 12 residues long. Germline CDR1 MGHDK, CDR2 SYGVNS. Trimming at V came to 6 bases and at J to 4 bases, leaving 0 bases not matched to a gene. The CDR3 DNA sequence: TGTGCCAGCAGACAGGGGTACAATGAGCAGTTCTTC. It encodes CASRQGYNEQFF. The entire variable domain, with the rest obtained from reference TRBV25-1 and TRBJ2-1, is as follows: EADIYQTPRYLVIGTGKKITLECSQTMGHDKMYWYQQDPGMELHLIHYSYGVNSTEKGDLSSESTVSRIRTEHFPLTLESARPSHTSQYLCASRQGYNEQFFGPGTRLTVL.

This chain links TRBV5-1 with TRBJ1-2; the match to TRBD1 covers 7 bases. The CDR3 sequence is 13 residues long. Losses at the gene ends were 4 bases for V and 8 bases for J; bases not matched to a gene: 8. Germline CDR1 SGHRS, CDR2 YFSETQ. CDR3 in amino acids: CASSMGTVGGYTF. The CDR3 coding sequence is TGCGCCAGCAGCATGGGGACAGTGGGAGGCTACACCTTC.

This chain links TRBV5-1 with TRBJ1-6, with D hard to call. V lost 5 bases to trimming and J lost 5 bases, with 5 bases between them. Germline V gene data show CDR1 as SGHRS and CDR2 as YFSETQ. The CDR3 sequence is 12 residues long. The CDR3 nucleotides read TGCGCCAGCAGGAGGGATAATTCACCCCTCCACTTT. As protein: CASRRDNSPLHF.

The chain recombines TRBV6-5 with TRBJ1-2; 9 positions match TRBD1. Per the germline V gene, CDR1 is MNHEY and CDR2 is SVGAGI. Trimming at V came to 2 bases and at J to 8 bases, leaving 6 bases not matched to a gene. The CDR3 contains 14 residues. The CDR3 spells CASSYVGQGQGYTF. Here the CDR3 DNA reads TGTGCCAGCAGTTACGTGGGACAGGGCCAGGGCTACACCTTC.

The chain's CDR3 is CASSLAPPQRVDGYTF. The CDR3 DNA is TGTGCCAGCAGTCTAGCCCCCCCACAGCGGGTAGATGGCTACACCTTC. The chain has TRBV7-2 and TRBJ1-2; D is undetermined. The CDR3 length is 16 residues. The V and J ends lost 6 bases and 6 bases respectively, with 23 bases between them. Per germline, CDR1 SGHTA and CDR2 FQGNSA.

The chain recombines TRBV29-1 with TRBJ1-1; 8 nucleotides line up with TRBD1. The CDR3 is 13 residues long. With 5 bases clipped from V and 6 bases from J, the junction kept 8 bases outside the gene matches. Germline CDR1 and CDR2: SQVTM and ANQGSEA. CDR3 protein: CSVQNDRGAEAFF. DNA of the CDR3: TGCAGCGTTCAAAACGACAGGGGCGCTGAAGCTTTCTTT.

J is TRBJ1-5 and V is TRBV28; TRBD1 matches at 7 bases. Germline values: CDR1 MDHEN, CDR2 SYDVKM. J lost 1 base, V lost 6 bases, and 6 bases had no gene match. The CDR3 totals 15 residues. This chain's CDR3 is CASSLRGQSNQPQHF. The DNA of the CDR3 is TGTGCCAGCAGCCTAAGGGGGCAGAGCAATCAGCCCCAGCATTTT.

The V call is TRBV19, the J call TRBJ1-1; tentatively, D is TRBD1 (5 bases). Trimming removed 5 bases from V and 2 bases from J, with 12 bases in between. This CDR3 region has 14 residues. The germline V gene encodes CDR1 LNHDA and CDR2 SQIVND (reference sequence). The CDR3 reads CASSHRRDNTEAFF. The CDR3 DNA reads TGTGCCAGTAGTCACCGCAGGGATAACACTGAAGCTTTCTTT. Full variable domain (missing parts from reference TRBV19 and TRBJ1-1): DGGITQSPKYLFRKEGQNVTLSCEQNLNHDAMYWYRQDPGQGLRLIYYSQIVNDFQKGDIAEGYSVSREKKESFPLTVTSAQKNPTAFYLCASSHRRDNTEAFFGQGTRLTVV.

This chain links TRBV5-4 with TRBJ1-6; the match to TRBD1 covers 11 bases. Per germline, CDR1 SGHNT and CDR2 YYREEE (reference sequence). CDR3 size: 15 residues. V trimming: 5 bases; J trimming: 10 bases; junction bases outside the gene matches: 8. The CDR3 protein is CASSLWTGGLSPLHF. The DNA for the CDR3 is TGTGCCAGCAGTCTATGGACAGGGGGCTTATCACCCCTCCACTTT. The full variable domain, with the rest looked up from reference TRBV5-4 and TRBJ1-6, is ETGVTQSPTHLIKTRGQQVTLRCSSQSGHNTVSWYQQALGQGPQFIFQYYREEENGRGNFPPRFSGLQFPNYSSELNVNALELDDSALYLCASSLWTGGLSPLHFGNGTRLTVT.

The chain employs TRBV7-9 and TRBJ1-1, with unresolved D. This CDR3 spans 15 amino acids. CDR1 and CDR2 from the germline V gene are SEHNR and FQNEAQ (reference sequence). Between the trimmed V and J ends, which lost 4 bases and 0 bases, there was a span of 12 bases. The CDR3 region is CASSYSGNLNTEAFF. The CDR3 coding sequence is TGTGCCAGCAGCTATTCCGGGAATCTGAACACTGAAGCTTTCTTT. The full variable domain, with the rest looked up from reference TRBV7-9 and TRBJ1-1, is DTGVSQNPRHKITKRGQNVTFRCDPISEHNRLYWYRQTLGQGPEFLTYFQNEAQLEKSRLLSDRFSAERPKGSFSTLEIQRTEQGDSAMYLCASSYSGNLNTEAFFGQGTRLTVV.

This clone was found once. The chain is built from TRBV30 and TRBJ1-6, with D hard to call. Germline CDR1 GTSNPN, CDR2 SVGIG (reference sequence). V was shortened by 2 bases and J by 0 bases, with 11 bases between the two germline ends. This CDR3 is built from 16 residues. CDR3 sequence reads: CAWSTLRSSYNSPLHF. CDR3 DNA: TGTGCCTGGAGTACGCTTAGGAGCTCCTATAATTCACCCCTCCACTTT.

The rearrangement links TRBV4-1 to TRBJ1-6; 7 bases agree with TRBD1. Germline CDR1 MGHRA, CDR2 YSYEKL. This CDR3 comprises 17 residues. The V gene end was trimmed by 2 bases and the J gene end by 10 bases; junction bases not matched to a gene: 14. This CDR3 is CASSQIGGRAGESPLHF. For the CDR3, the DNA is TGCGCCAGCAGCCAAATAGGGGGCCGGGCAGGGGAATCACCCCTCCACTTT.

The V and J genes are TRBV27 and TRBJ1-2; tentative D call: TRBD1 (6 bases). Germline loops: CDR1 MNHEY, CDR2 SMNVEV (reference sequence). V lost 2 bases to trimming and J lost 5 bases, with 9 bases between them. The length of the CDR3 is 13 residues. CDR3 coding DNA: TGTGCCAGCAGTTTACAGGGGATATATGGCTACACCTTC. Translating gives CASSLQGIYGYTF.

The V and J genes are TRBV4-3 and TRBJ2-3, with a weak D call TRBD2 (5 bases). Trimming cost V 3 bases and J 4 bases, with 11 bases left between them. The CDR3 covers 14 residues. Germline CDR1 is LGHNA and CDR2 is YSLEER. The CDR3 here is CASSQARRPDTQYF. The DNA of the CDR3 is TGCGCCAGCAGCCAGGCTAGGAGGCCAGATACGCAGTATTTT.

The chain is built from TRBV12-3 or TRBV12-4 and TRBJ1-2; 8 nucleotides line up with TRBD1. Trimming took 6 bases from V and 7 from J; bases not matched to a gene: 7. The CDR3 contains 13 residues. The CDR3 reads CASSPDRGIGYTF. The CDR3 DNA is TGTGCCAGCAGCCCCGACAGGGGTATTGGCTACACCTTC.

J is TRBJ1-1 and V is TRBV30; tentative D call: TRBD1 (5 bases). Deletions cut 2 bases from V and 3 bases from J, with 13 bases between. CDR1 is GTSNPN, CDR2 SVGIG, per germline (reference sequence). CDR3 length: 14 amino acids. The CDR3 sequence is CAWSLGQGYTEAFF. In DNA, the CDR3 is TGTGCCTGGAGTCTGGGGCAGGGATACACTGAAGCTTTCTTT.

V and J are TRBV30 and TRBJ2-1; 8 bases line up with TRBD2. This CDR3 contains 13 residues. Per germline, CDR1 GTSNPN and CDR2 SVGIG (reference sequence). V shed 8 bases, J shed 1 base, and the junction held 4 bases outside the gene matches. In DNA, the CDR3 is TGTGCCGGACGGGGGGGATCCTACAATGAGCAGTTCTTC. It encodes CAGRGGSYNEQFF.

The V gene is TRBV11-3, the J gene TRBJ1-1; weak D call: TRBD1 (6 bases). CDR1 SGHNT and CDR2 YENEEA come from the germline V gene. The V and J ends lost 0 bases and 6 bases respectively, with 11 bases between them. The CDR3 extends over 14 amino acids. The CDR3 here is CASSLDGGSAEAFF. CDR3 DNA sequence: TGTGCCAGCAGCTTAGATGGGGGCTCCGCTGAAGCTTTCTTT.

J is TRBJ2-3 and V is TRBV5-1, with D possibly matching TRBD1 (5 bases). From germline, CDR1 is SGHRS and CDR2 YFSETQ. Trimming stripped 2 bases from V and 4 bases from J, with 11 bases between. CDR3 length: 14 residues. The CDR3: CASSFDSPSDTQYF. CDR3 DNA: TGCGCCAGCAGCTTCGACAGTCCCTCAGATACGCAGTATTTT.

The V call is TRBV25-1, the J call TRBJ2-7; unclear D gene. The V end was cut by 3 bases, the J end by 2 bases, with 8 bases between. The CDR3 is 13 amino acids. CDR1 is MGHDK and CDR2 is SYGVNS in the germline V gene. CDR3 residues: CASSDSPTYEQYF. CDR3 DNA: TGTGCCAGCAGTGACTCACCTACCTACGAGCAGTACTTC.

This clone was recorded only once. The chain couples TRBV10-2 to TRBJ2-5, with 7 nucleotides matching TRBD2. Looked up from germline, CDR1 is WSHSY and CDR2 is SAAADI. The CDR3 length is 16 residues. The J segment lost 4 bases and the V segment lost 9 bases, leaving 17 bases of the junction unmatched. This chain's CDR3 is CASSSPGGTMRETQYF. DNA for the CDR3: TGCGCCAGTTCCTCTCCCGGGGGGACCATGAGAGAGACCCAGTACTTC.

This sequence joins TRBV5-1 and TRBJ2-5; TRBD2 aligns across 14 bases. V lost 2 bases to trimming and J lost 2 bases; unmatched junction nucleotides: 2. Germline loops: CDR1 SGHRS, CDR2 YFSETQ. The CDR3 has 16 residues. CDR3 sequence (DNA): TGCGCCAGCAGCTTTCGACTAGCGGGGGGGCAAGAGACCCAGTACTTC. Translating it yields CASSFRLAGGQETQYF.

This clone was counted once. The chain links TRBV28 to TRBJ2-1, with 7 bases matching TRBD1. Germline V gene sequence: CDR1 MDHEN, CDR2 SYDVKM. The CDR3 spans 15 residues. Trimming removed 5 bases from V and 6 bases from J; junction bases left unmatched: 10. CDR3: CASSTDRDARNEQFF. Here the CDR3 DNA reads TGTGCCAGCAGTACAGACAGGGACGCTCGCAATGAGCAGTTCTTC.

The chain recombines TRBV7-2 with TRBJ2-1; 7 nucleotides line up with TRBD2. CDR1 and CDR2 (germline): SGHTA, FQGNSA. V was clipped by 2 bases and J by 6 bases; unmatched bases: 4. The CDR3 covers 14 residues. For the CDR3, the DNA is TGTGCCAGCAGCTTATCGGGGGGTCGCAATGAGCAGTTCTTC. Its protein product is CASSLSGGRNEQFF.

The V and J genes are TRBV6-5 and TRBJ2-3; tentative D call: TRBD1 (6 bases). Trimming left V 6 bases short and J 5 bases short, with 6 bases between. The CDR3 has 11 residues. From germline, CDR1 is MNHEY and CDR2 SVGAGI. The CDR3 coding sequence is TGTGCCAGCAGAGGGGGAGATACGCAGTATTTT. It translates to CASRGGDTQYF.